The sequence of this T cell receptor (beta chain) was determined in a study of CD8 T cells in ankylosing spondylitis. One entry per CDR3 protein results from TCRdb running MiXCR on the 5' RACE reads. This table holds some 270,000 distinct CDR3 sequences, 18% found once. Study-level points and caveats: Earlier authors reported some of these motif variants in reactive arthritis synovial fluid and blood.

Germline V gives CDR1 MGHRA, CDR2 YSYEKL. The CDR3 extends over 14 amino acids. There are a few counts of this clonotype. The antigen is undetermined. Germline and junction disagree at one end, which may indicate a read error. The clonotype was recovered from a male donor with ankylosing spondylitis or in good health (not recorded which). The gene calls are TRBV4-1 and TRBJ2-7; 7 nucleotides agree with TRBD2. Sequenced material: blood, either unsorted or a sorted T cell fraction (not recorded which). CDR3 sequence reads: CASSRTSHSSEQYF. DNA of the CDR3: TGCGCCAGCAGCCGGACTAGTCACTCCTCCGAGCAGTACTTC.